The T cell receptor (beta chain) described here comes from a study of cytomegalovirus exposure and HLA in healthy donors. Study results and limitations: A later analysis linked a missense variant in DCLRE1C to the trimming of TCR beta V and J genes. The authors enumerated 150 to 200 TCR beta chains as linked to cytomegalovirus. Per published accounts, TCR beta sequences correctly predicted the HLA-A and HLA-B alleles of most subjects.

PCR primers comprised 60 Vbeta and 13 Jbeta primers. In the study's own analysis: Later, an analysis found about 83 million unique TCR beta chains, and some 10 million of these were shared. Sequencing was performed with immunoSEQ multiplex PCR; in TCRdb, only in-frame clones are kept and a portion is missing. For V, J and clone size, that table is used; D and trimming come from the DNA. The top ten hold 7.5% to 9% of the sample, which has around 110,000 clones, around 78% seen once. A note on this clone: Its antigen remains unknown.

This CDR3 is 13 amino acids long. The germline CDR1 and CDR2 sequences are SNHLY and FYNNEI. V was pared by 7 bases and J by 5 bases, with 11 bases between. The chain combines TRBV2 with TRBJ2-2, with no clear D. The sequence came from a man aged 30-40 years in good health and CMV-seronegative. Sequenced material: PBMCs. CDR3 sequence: CASIWSGTGELFF. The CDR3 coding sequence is TGTGCCAGCATATGGTCCGGGACCGGGGAGCTGTTTTTT.